This T cell receptor (beta chain) was found in a study of monozygotic twins with inflammatory bowel disease. This CDR3 comprises 15 residues. CDR1 is ENHRY, CDR2 SYGVKD, per germline. Regarding this clonotype: As yet, its antigen is unknown.

TCRdb reworked the 5' RACE reads into one entry per CDR3 protein, no DNA. The specimen's table records around 380,000 distinct CDR3 sequences. Study-level findings and limits: Ultimately, a single strong signal or clonotype associated with IBD was not supported.

Sequenced sample: blood. The chain has TRBV10-3 and TRBJ1-6; the D gene TCRdb calls, TRBD1, cannot be checked with no DNA. This clonotype originated in a human donor with ulcerative colitis or Crohn's disease, or a healthy co-twin of an affected twin (not recorded which). CDR3 in amino acids: CAISVNREVGSPLHF.